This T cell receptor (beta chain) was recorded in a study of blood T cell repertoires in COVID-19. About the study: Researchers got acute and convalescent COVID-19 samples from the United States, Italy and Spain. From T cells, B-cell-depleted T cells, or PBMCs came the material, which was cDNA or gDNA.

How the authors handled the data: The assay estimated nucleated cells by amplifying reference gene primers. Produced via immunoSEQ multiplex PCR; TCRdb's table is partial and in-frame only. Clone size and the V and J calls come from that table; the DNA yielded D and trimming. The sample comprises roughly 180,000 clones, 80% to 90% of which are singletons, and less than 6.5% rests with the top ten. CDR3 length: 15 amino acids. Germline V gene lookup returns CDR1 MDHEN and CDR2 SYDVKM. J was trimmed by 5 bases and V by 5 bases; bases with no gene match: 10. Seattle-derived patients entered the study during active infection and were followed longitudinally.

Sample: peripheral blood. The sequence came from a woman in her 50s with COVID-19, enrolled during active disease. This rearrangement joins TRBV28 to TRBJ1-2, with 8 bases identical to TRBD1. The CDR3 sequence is CASSPTGDRGYGYTF. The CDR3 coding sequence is TGTGCCAGCAGTCCGACAGGGGATCGGGGTTATGGCTACACCTTC.